A single sample gave rise to the 8 T cell receptor beta chains below, sequenced in a study of blood T cell repertoires in COVID-19. Profiling relied on immunoSEQ multiplex PCR, and the TCRdb table lists in-frame clones only, not all of them. The profile shows about 180,000 clones, about four fifths of them singletons. The material sequenced was peripheral blood. The source is a man aged 65 to 79 with active or convalescent COVID-19.

The chain joins TRBV7-2 to TRBJ1-1, with D unresolved. The CDR3 covers 14 residues. Germline CDR1 and CDR2: SGHTA and FQGNSA. V dropped 5 bases and J dropped 4 bases, with 14 bases sitting between them. CDR3 nucleotides: TGTGCCAGCAGCCCCCCCACACGGGGCACTGAAGCTTTCTTT. As protein: CASSPPTRGTEAFF.

The chain couples TRBV5-4 to TRBJ2-1; a weak D match, TRBD1 (6 bases). The CDR3 has 14 amino acids. CDR1 and CDR2 (germline): SGHNT, YYREEE (reference sequence). V was clipped by 6 bases and J by 5 bases, with 15 bases between them. In DNA, the CDR3 is TGTGCCAGCAACTCTGGACAGCATGACAATGAGCAGTTCTTC. This gives the protein CASNSGQHDNEQFF.

This chain joins TRBV19 and TRBJ2-2; D might be TRBD2 (5 bases). CDR3 size: 12 residues. From germline, CDR1 is LNHDA and CDR2 SQIVND (reference sequence). V was shortened by 4 bases and J by 7 bases, with 7 bases between the two germline ends. The CDR3 DNA is TGTGCCAGTAGTAGGGGAGTCGGGGAGCTGTTTTTT. As protein: CASSRGVGELFF. The full variable domain, with the rest looked up from reference TRBV19 and TRBJ2-2, is DGGITQSPKYLFRKEGQNVTLSCEQNLNHDAMYWYRQDPGQGLRLIYYSQIVNDFQKGDIAEGYSVSREKKESFPLTVTSAQKNPTAFYLCASSRGVGELFFGEGSRLTVL.

This clone was seen only once. The rearrangement joins TRBV5-1 to TRBJ1-3, with D possibly TRBD1 on 5 matching bases. Germline values: CDR1 SGHRS, CDR2 YFSETQ. Between the trimmed V and J ends, which lost 4 bases and 8 bases, there was a span of 16 bases. The CDR3 extends over 14 amino acids. CDR3 loop: CASSPGLEGDTIYF. The CDR3 DNA reads as TGCGCCAGCAGCCCGGGACTTGAAGGAGACACCATATATTTT.

The genes are TRBV2 and TRBJ2-3, with 10 bases fitting TRBD1. Germline V gene lookup returns CDR1 SNHLY and CDR2 FYNNEI. The ends lost 4 bases at V and 4 bases at J; junction bases unmatched: 8. There are 16 residues in the CDR3. CDR3 in amino acids: CASSARDRGGADTQYF. CDR3 DNA: TGTGCCAGCAGTGCCCGGGACAGGGGTGGAGCAGATACGCAGTATTTT.

A note on this clone: A much larger clone sits a single nucleotide away, making a read error possible. The V and J genes are TRBV5-4 and TRBJ1-1; D is perhaps TRBD1 (5 bases). CDR1 and CDR2 from the germline V gene are SGHNT and YYREEE (reference sequence). V was pared by 4 bases and J by 1 base, with 8 bases between. CDR3 size: 13 residues. CDR3 sequence reads: CASSQTANTEAFF. CDR3 sequence (DNA): TGTGCCAGCAGCCAGACAGCGAACACTGAAGCTTTCTTT. Together with reference TRBV5-4 and TRBJ1-1, the CDR3 gives the full variable domain: ETGVTQSPTHLIKTRGQQVTLRCSSQSGHNTVSWYQQALGQGPQFIFQYYREEENGRGNFPPRFSGLQFPNYSSELNVNALELDDSALYLCASSQTANTEAFFGQGTRLTVV.

This clone showed up just once. Other DNA sequences from this sample encode an identical CDR3 as well. J is TRBJ2-3 and V is TRBV20-1; D ambiguous. Between the trimmed V and J ends, which lost 5 bases and 3 bases, there was a span of 6 bases. Germline-derived CDR1 and CDR2 are DFQATT and SNEGSKA (reference sequence). There are 11 residues in the CDR3. DNA for the CDR3: TGCAGTGCTCCGCGTACAGATACGCAGTATTTT. It encodes CSAPRTDTQYF.

This clone appeared many times. This chain joins TRBV5-8 and TRBJ2-1, with TRBD2 identical over 9 bases. With 3 bases clipped from V and 4 bases from J, the junction kept 11 bases outside the gene matches. The CDR3 contains 17 residues. From germline, CDR1 is SGHTS and CDR2 YDEGEE. This chain's CDR3 is CASSSMIGAGGYNEQFF. The DNA of the CDR3 is TGTGCCAGCAGCTCCATGATCGGAGCGGGAGGTTACAATGAGCAGTTCTTC.